A selection of T cell receptor beta chains follows, all from one sample in a study of T cells expressing NK-cell markers. Reprocessing the 5' RACE reads, TCRdb reports a single entry for every CDR3 protein and omits DNA. Recorded for this sample: 250,000 to 300,000 distinct CDR3 sequences. Sequencing input: blood T cells: a sorted CD56 or NKG2C T cell subset, CD4+ or CD8+ T cells, or bulk PBMC T cells (not recorded which). Receptors originate from a man younger than 35 in good health. Both conserved end residues are part of each CDR3. Each record gives: V gene, J gene, CDR3 protein.

V gene: TRBV5-1
J gene: TRBJ1-5
CDR3 protein: CASSGGLDGNQPQHF

V gene: TRBV7-2
J gene: TRBJ2-7
CDR3 protein: CASSLGRTGYEQYF

V gene: TRBV28
J gene: TRBJ2-3
CDR3 protein: CASTPVGQGTDTQYF

V gene: TRBV20-1
J gene: TRBJ2-3
CDR3 protein: CSARDRRLAGADTQYF

V gene: TRBV29-1
J gene: TRBJ2-1
CDR3 protein: CSVVGRVSYNEQFF

V gene: TRBV6-5
J gene: TRBJ2-3
CDR3 protein: CASRSGRAGRGRTDTQYF

V gene: TRBV10-3
J gene: TRBJ2-4
CDR3 protein: CAISDTGQGDIQYF

V gene: TRBV5-1
J gene: TRBJ2-1
CDR3 protein: CASSLAAGSYNEQFF

V gene: TRBV11-3
J gene: TRBJ2-3
CDR3 protein: CASSLLGGTPVDTQYF

V gene: TRBV10-3
J gene: TRBJ2-7
CDR3 protein: CAISTPTNTYEQYF

V gene: TRBV7-3
J gene: TRBJ2-1
CDR3 protein: CASSPQGGSYNEQFF

V gene: TRBV7-2
J gene: TRBJ2-1
CDR3 protein: CASSSLGTHNNEQFF

V gene: TRBV7-2
J gene: TRBJ2-7
CDR3 protein: CASSLDLRSEQYF

V gene: TRBV18
J gene: TRBJ2-3
CDR3 protein: CATQRESLVTGTDTQYF

V gene: TRBV14
J gene: TRBJ2-1
CDR3 protein: CASSQVQYYNEQFF

V gene: TRBV7-2
J gene: TRBJ1-5
CDR3 protein: CASSEGQGELPQHF

V gene: TRBV29-1
J gene: TRBJ2-1
CDR3 protein: CSVVSSGLQYNEQFF

V gene: TRBV20-1
J gene: TRBJ1-1
CDR3 protein: CSASGTVNTEAFF

V gene: TRBV5-1
J gene: TRBJ2-1
CDR3 protein: CASSPAGLAIGDEQFF

V gene: TRBV24-1
J gene: TRBJ2-2
CDR3 protein: CATSVPGTVTGELFF

V gene: TRBV4-3
J gene: TRBJ2-1
CDR3 protein: CASSQAGGGRTYNEQFF

V gene: TRBV29-1
J gene: TRBJ1-4
CDR3 protein: CSVTDRVFGEKLFF

V gene: TRBV12-3/TRBV12-4
J gene: TRBJ1-1
CDR3 protein: CASSLGGPGTTEAFF

V gene: TRBV15
J gene: TRBJ2-7
CDR3 protein: CATSREGLVYEQYF

V gene: TRBV7-6
J gene: TRBJ2-5
CDR3 protein: CASSLWAGEETQYF

V gene: TRBV3-1
J gene: TRBJ2-3
CDR3 protein: CASSQVRGSVSDTQYF

V gene: TRBV21-1
J gene: TRBJ2-2
CDR3 protein: CASSKGVGQTLSNTGELFF

V gene: TRBV12-3/TRBV12-4
J gene: TRBJ2-3
CDR3 protein: CASTQSRPQGDTQYF

V gene: TRBV15
J gene: TRBJ2-3
CDR3 protein: CATSRAPGADTQYF

V gene: TRBV12-3/TRBV12-4
J gene: TRBJ2-1
CDR3 protein: CASSLATPTSGRVPREQFF

V gene: TRBV6-2/TRBV6-3
J gene: TRBJ2-7
CDR3 protein: CASSRNRGPYEQYF

V gene: TRBV27
J gene: TRBJ2-5
CDR3 protein: CASSLAGQRHQYF

V gene: TRBV5-1
J gene: TRBJ2-1
CDR3 protein: CASRREPVNEQFF

V gene: TRBV6-5
J gene: TRBJ1-2
CDR3 protein: CASSYSSLVGTGGNYGYTF

V gene: TRBV20-1
J gene: TRBJ1-2
CDR3 protein: CSARDLRTGPYGYTF

V gene: TRBV10-3
J gene: TRBJ2-7
CDR3 protein: CAISERTASSYEQYF

V gene: TRBV4-3
J gene: TRBJ2-3
CDR3 protein: CASSQDPAVNTDTQYF

V gene: TRBV12-3/TRBV12-4
J gene: TRBJ1-1
CDR3 protein: CASSLRAGGTEAFF

V gene: TRBV5-1
J gene: TRBJ1-1
CDR3 protein: CASSADRAEAFF

V gene: TRBV19
J gene: TRBJ2-1
CDR3 protein: CASSIVGQGAIEQFF

V gene: TRBV5-1
J gene: TRBJ1-2
CDR3 protein: CASSWTGTSSNYGYTF

V gene: TRBV20-1
J gene: TRBJ2-1
CDR3 protein: CSAPRDSGEQFF

V gene: TRBV10-3
J gene: TRBJ1-3
CDR3 protein: CAISESLTGGSGNTIYF

V gene: TRBV7-2
J gene: TRBJ1-2
CDR3 protein: CARTSRGVNYGYTF

V gene: TRBV12-3/TRBV12-4
J gene: TRBJ2-2
CDR3 protein: CASSFASAGGPVGELFF

V gene: TRBV28
J gene: TRBJ2-7
CDR3 protein: CASRDASTYEQYF

V gene: TRBV12-3/TRBV12-4
J gene: TRBJ2-2
CDR3 protein: CASSSSGGGELFF

V gene: TRBV20-1
J gene: TRBJ2-4
CDR3 protein: CSARPASGLAKNIQYF

V gene: TRBV7-9
J gene: TRBJ2-5
CDR3 protein: CASSGGTNVEETQYF

V gene: TRBV15
J gene: TRBJ2-7
CDR3 protein: CATSRGDLKDSSYEQYF

V gene: TRBV6-1
J gene: TRBJ1-2
CDR3 protein: CASSATRGGYTF

V gene: TRBV20-1
J gene: TRBJ1-6
CDR3 protein: CSASPPLHNSPLHF

V gene: TRBV4-3
J gene: TRBJ2-3
CDR3 protein: CASSSQPGREVDTQYF

V gene: TRBV12-3/TRBV12-4
J gene: TRBJ2-7
CDR3 protein: CASRPWGQGLSYEQYF

V gene: TRBV11-2
J gene: TRBJ1-1
CDR3 protein: CASSFGSATEAFF

V gene: TRBV29-1
J gene: TRBJ2-1
CDR3 protein: CSVGETSYNEQFF

V gene: TRBV20-1
J gene: TRBJ2-3
CDR3 protein: CSAGGTRDSRRGTQYF

V gene: TRBV7-9
J gene: TRBJ2-5
CDR3 protein: CASSRIAGQETQYF

V gene: TRBV24-1
J gene: TRBJ2-1
CDR3 protein: CATGRGEVGNEQFF

V gene: TRBV7-7
J gene: TRBJ2-1
CDR3 protein: CASSLGVLGTEQFF